The following is a T cell receptor (beta chain) sequence with its context. Its cognate antigen is unknown. The germline gives CDR1 MGHDK, CDR2 SYGVNS. The V end lost 2 bases, the J end lost 2 bases, and 12 bases lay between the germline ends. CDR3 size: 15 residues. This sample was taken from a study of OX40 agonist ivuxolimab in advanced cancers. On the study more broadly: At approximately 80% male, the cohort had a mean age of approximately 64 years, ranging from roughly 20 to 85.

Study-wide findings and caveats: CD4+ and CD8+ blood T cells expanded clonally by week 6 at 0.1 to 3.0 mg/kg.

The repertoire was sequenced with immunoSEQ multiplex PCR; TCRdb's copy has only in-frame clones and lacks some. The table shows around 67,000 clones, with about 85% occurring only once. This chain joins TRBV25-1 and TRBJ1-2; the D gene is possibly TRBD1 (5 bases). The clonotype comes from an adult with an advanced solid tumor such as melanoma, head and neck, liver or kidney cancer. This sample comprised CD4+ or CD8+ T cells sorted from blood, obtained in a trial of the OX40 agonist ivuxolimab. The CDR3 DNA is TGTGCCAGCAGTGAAATCGGCAGGGAGAACTATGGCTACACCTTC. Encoded protein: CASSEIGRENYGYTF.